The T cell receptor beta chain under discussion was sequenced for a study of T-cell reconstitution after alpha-beta-depleted transplantation in children. The library targeted TCRbeta and was prepared with unique molecular identifiers. Each CDR3 protein gets one entry after TCRdb re-called the PCR reads with MiXCR. The table shows 98,000 or so distinct CDR3 sequences, with around 22% occurring only once. To note about this clonotype: Its specificity is unknown.

V gave up 5 bases and J gave up 3 bases; unmatched junction bases: 5. The CDR3 has 15 amino acids. CDR1 and CDR2 from the germline V gene are DFQATT and SNEGSKA (reference sequence). Study results and caveats: Where alpha-beta T cells came from about two months after transplant was reportedly several hundred expanded graft clones.

The receptor was derived from a boy between 2 and 10 years old with acute lymphoblastic leukemia, due to receive a stem cell transplant. This chain joins TRBV20-1 and TRBJ2-1; 12 bases are a match to TRBD2. This sample comprised PBMCs, obtained before TCRalphabeta/CD19-depleted stem cell transplant. This chain's CDR3 is CSAFPLAGGYNEQFF. The CDR3 DNA reads as TGCAGTGCTTTTCCACTAGCGGGAGGCTACAATGAGCAGTTCTTC.